The 18 T cell receptor beta chains reported below all come from one sample, sequenced in a study of blood T cell repertoires in COVID-19. Repertoires were generated with immunoSEQ multiplex PCR, while TCRdb's copy carries only in-frame clones and drops some. The sample yields about 350,000 clones, roughly 89% seen once. What was sequenced was peripheral blood. Receptor source: a woman aged 60-70 years with COVID-19, enrolled during active disease.

This clone has only one observation. The chain couples TRBV28 to TRBJ1-6; tentative D call: TRBD1 (5 bases). Per germline, CDR1 MDHEN and CDR2 SYDVKM. CDR3 length: 14 residues. Trimming removed 10 bases at V and 7 bases at J, with 17 bases between. CDR3 region: CATRRGGLNSPLHF. CDR3 bases: TGTGCCACCAGACGGGGGGGACTGAATTCACCCCTCCACTTT.

This clone was detected once. The J gene is TRBJ1-1, the V gene TRBV11-2; tentative D call: TRBD1 (5 bases). V gave up 3 bases and J gave up 4 bases, with 9 bases separating them. CDR1 SGHAT and CDR2 FQNNGV come from the germline V gene. This CDR3 comprises 13 residues. CDR3 in amino acids: CASSFDSATEAFF. As DNA, the CDR3 is TGTGCCAGCAGCTTTGACAGCGCCACTGAAGCTTTCTTT.

V usage is TRBV3-1 (or the pseudogene TRBV3-2) and J usage is TRBJ2-5; 7 bases map to TRBD2. Germline assignment: CDR1 LGHDT and CDR2 YNNKEL (reference sequence). The CDR3 has 13 amino acids. V shed 4 bases and J 3 bases; nucleotides not matched to a gene: 2. The CDR3 loop is CASSRAGEETQYF. In nucleotides, the CDR3 is TGTGCCAGCAGCCGGGCGGGGGAAGAGACCCAGTACTTC.

The chain carries TRBV7-6 and TRBJ2-6; tentative D call: TRBD2 (5 bases). Germline V gene lookup returns CDR1 SGHVS and CDR2 FNYEAQ. CDR3 size: 15 residues. Trimming removed 2 bases from V and 0 bases from J, with 5 bases in between. The CDR3, as DNA: TGTGCCAGCAGCTTACGGGACTCTGGGGCCAACGTCCTGACTTTC. Translated: CASSLRDSGANVLTF.

The chain recombines TRBV7-2 with TRBJ2-7; D unclear. The germline V gene encodes CDR1 SGHTA and CDR2 FQGNSA. The CDR3 extends over 13 amino acids. The germline V and J ends were trimmed by 1 base and 3 bases, with 7 bases remaining between them. CDR3 nucleotide sequence: TGTGCCAGCAGCTTAGACCCGGGCTACGAGCAGTACTTC. It codes for CASSLDPGYEQYF.

The gene calls are TRBV5-8 and TRBJ2-5; tentative D call: TRBD2 (7 bases). V lost 3 bases, J lost 5 bases, and 17 bases lay in between. CDR3 length: 15 residues. Per germline, CDR1 SGHTS and CDR2 YDEGEE. The CDR3 sequence is CASSSGSGGRETQYF. The CDR3 nucleotides are TGTGCCAGCAGCTCCGGGTCGGGGGGCAGGGAGACCCAGTACTTC.

The chain is built from TRBV4-2 and TRBJ2-3; a possible D gene is TRBD1 (5 bases). Germline CDR1 LGHNA, CDR2 YNFKEQ. CDR3 length: 18 residues. Between the trimmed V and J ends, which lost 1 base and 4 bases, there was a span of 21 bases. The CDR3 sequence is CASSQAPLGPESADTQYF. The CDR3 region has the DNA TGTGCCAGCAGCCAAGCCCCCCTGGGGCCTGAAAGCGCAGATACGCAGTATTTT.

This chain connects TRBV2 to TRBJ2-1, with TRBD2 as a possible D gene (5 bases). The ends were cut back, 7 bases at V and 5 bases at J, with 9 bases in the middle. The germline V gene encodes CDR1 SNHLY and CDR2 FYNNEI. This CDR3 spans 12 amino acids. The CDR3 here is CASNLEDNEQFF. The CDR3 DNA reads as TGTGCCAGCAATTTGGAGGACAATGAGCAGTTCTTC.

The CDR3 loop reads CATSGAQGLGYTF. In DNA form, the CDR3 reads TGTGCCACCAGTGGGGCGCAGGGGCTCGGCTACACCTTC. The chain links TRBV24-1 to TRBJ1-2; tentatively, D is TRBD1 (6 bases). This CDR3 contains 13 residues. Trimming took off 5 bases at V and 8 bases at J, with 14 bases between the two ends. Germline V lookup: CDR1 KGHDR, CDR2 SFDVKD.

The chain joins TRBV27 to TRBJ1-5, with a weak D call TRBD1 (5 bases). CDR3 length: 13 residues. V gave up 9 bases and J gave up 4 bases, with 13 bases separating them. Looked up from germline, CDR1 is MNHEY and CDR2 is SMNVEV (reference sequence). The CDR3, as DNA: TGTGCCAGTTCCCAGGGCAGAAATCAGCCCCAGCATTTT. This sequence encodes CASSQGRNQPQHF.

The chain employs TRBV7-9 and TRBJ2-2, with a weak D call TRBD1 (5 bases). The V end was cut by 2 bases, the J end by 6 bases, with 22 bases between. The germline gives CDR1 SEHNR, CDR2 FQNEAQ (reference sequence). The CDR3 is 18 residues long. CDR3 in amino acids: CASSLLGGGQGVSGELFF. The CDR3 DNA is TGTGCCAGCAGCTTATTGGGCGGTGGTCAGGGTGTCTCCGGGGAGCTGTTTTTT.

This clone was observed a single time. This sample includes further DNA sequences coding for the same CDR3. The J gene is TRBJ2-1, the V gene TRBV7-6; 16 bases map to TRBD2. V shed 5 bases and J 6 bases; nucleotides not matched to a gene: 7. The length of the CDR3 is 17 residues. CDR1 and CDR2 (germline): SGHVS, FNYEAQ. In nucleotides, the CDR3 is TGTGCCAGCAGCCTCGGGACTAGCGGGGGGGCGGGCAATGAGCAGTTCTTC. Protein: CASSLGTSGGAGNEQFF.

The chain recombines TRBV4-1 with TRBJ1-2; D unclear. This CDR3 region has 14 residues. Trimming took off 5 bases at V and 6 bases at J, with 16 bases between the two ends. Germline CDR1 MGHRA, CDR2 YSYEKL. CDR3 residues: CASSARVRRDGYTF. The DNA of the CDR3 is TGCGCCAGCAGCGCCCGTGTCCGGCGGGATGGCTACACCTTC.

The chain has TRBV2 and TRBJ2-2; the D gene is possibly TRBD2 (5 bases). CDR3 length: 15 residues. Per the germline V gene, CDR1 is SNHLY and CDR2 is FYNNEI. The ends were cut back, 6 bases at V and 1 base at J, with 12 bases in the middle. The CDR3 spells CASREGLWNTGELFF. The CDR3 nucleotides read TGTGCCAGCAGAGAGGGCCTATGGAACACCGGGGAGCTGTTTTTT.

The chain links TRBV12-3 or TRBV12-4 to TRBJ2-7; D remains ambiguous. V dropped 4 bases and J dropped 6 bases, with 10 bases sitting between them. This CDR3 is built from 12 residues. The CDR3 nucleotides are TGTGCCAGCAGTTCCCCCTGGAGCGAGCAGTACTTC. Amino acid sequence: CASSSPWSEQYF.

This clone has more than one count but fewer than ten. V is TRBV2 and J is TRBJ2-7; TRBD2 agrees at 8 bases. CDR3 size: 14 residues. The germline CDR1 and CDR2 sequences are SNHLY and FYNNEI. J was trimmed by 6 bases and V by 6 bases; bases with no gene match: 10. Here the CDR3 reads CASRTPGGPIEQYF. In DNA, the CDR3 is TGTGCCAGCAGAACCCCGGGGGGGCCGATCGAGCAGTACTTC.

The CDR3 bases are TGTGCCAGCAGCTTGGGACTTGGGGCCACGAACACCGGGGAGCTGTTTTTT. Residues: CASSLGLGATNTGELFF. This chain uses TRBV5-4 with TRBJ2-2; a weak D match, TRBD1 (5 bases). The CDR3 spans 17 residues. Trimming left V 0 bases short and J 0 bases short, with 12 bases between. CDR1 and CDR2 (germline): SGHNT, YYREEE (reference sequence).

This clone appeared once. Mismatch with germline at one junction end may stem from a read error. The chain employs TRBV6-5 and TRBJ1-6; D is uncertain. This CDR3 is 15 amino acids long. Per germline, CDR1 MNHEY and CDR2 SVGAGI. The CDR3 nucleotides read TGTGCCAGCAGTTACTCGATGTTCTATGATTCACCCCTCCACTTT. Translating gives CASSYSMFYDSPLHF.